These 22 T cell receptor beta chains share one sample of origin, sequenced in a study of cytomegalovirus exposure and HLA in healthy donors. PCR primers comprised 60 Vbeta and 13 Jbeta primers. The repertoire was sequenced with immunoSEQ multiplex PCR; TCRdb's copy has only in-frame clones and lacks some. The top ten hold approximately 1.3% of the sample, which has 90,000 to 100,000 clones, about 81% seen once. The sequenced sample consisted of PBMCs. Receptor source: a man in his forties in good health and CMV-seronegative.

This clone turned up a few times. The V gene is TRBV5-4, the J gene TRBJ2-3, with a weak D call TRBD2 (7 bases). CDR1 and CDR2 from the germline V gene are SGHNT and YYREEE (reference sequence). V was clipped by 5 bases and J by 5 bases, with 15 bases between them. The CDR3 consists of 14 residues. CDR3 residues: CASSPTRGGDTQYF. The CDR3, as DNA: TGTGCCAGCAGTCCGACTAGGGGGGGAGATACGCAGTATTTT.

The rearrangement links TRBV6-1 to TRBJ2-1, with 11 nucleotides matching TRBD2. V lost 2 bases and J lost 7; bases outside the gene matches: 4. CDR1 MNHNS and CDR2 SASEGT come from the germline V gene. The CDR3 runs to 15 residues. CDR3 protein: CASSEIAGGLNEQFF. The CDR3 bases are TGTGCCAGCAGTGAAATAGCGGGGGGGCTTAATGAGCAGTTCTTC.

This chain links TRBV11-3 with TRBJ2-7; 7 bases map to TRBD1. Germline loops: CDR1 SGHNT, CDR2 YENEEA. Trimming took 5 bases from V and 1 from J; bases not matched to a gene: 5. The CDR3 extends over 14 amino acids. Here the CDR3 DNA reads TGTGCCAGCAGCCCTAGACAGGGATCCTACGAGCAGTACTTC. Translation gives CASSPRQGSYEQYF.

This chain uses TRBV7-2 with TRBJ2-1; 10 bases line up with TRBD1. The CDR3 loop spans 12 amino acids. The junction had 7 bases not matched to a gene; V was cut back by 6 bases and J by 14 bases. Germline V gene sequence: CDR1 SGHTA, CDR2 FQGNSA. The CDR3 sequence is CASRGPGQGKFF. CDR3 nucleotide sequence: TGTGCCAGCAGGGGTCCGGGACAGGGGAAGTTCTTC.

This rearrangement joins TRBV7-9 to TRBJ2-5; D gene uncertain. The CDR3 runs 12 residues. Trimming removed 5 bases at V and 4 bases at J, with 8 bases between. CDR1 is SEHNR and CDR2 is FQNEAQ in the germline V gene (reference sequence). The CDR3 loop is CASSTSRETQYF. The CDR3 DNA sequence: TGTGCCAGCAGCACCTCCAGAGAGACCCAGTACTTC.

The V gene is TRBV19, the J gene TRBJ2-2, with D perhaps TRBD2 (5 bases). CDR1 and CDR2 from the germline V gene are LNHDA and SQIVND (reference sequence). Trimming took off 1 base at V and 4 bases at J, with 7 bases between the two ends. This CDR3 is 14 amino acids long. The CDR3 coding sequence is TGTGCCAGTAGTATAGCTCGGGGCACCGGGGAGCTGTTTTTT. It codes for CASSIARGTGELFF.

J is TRBJ2-3 and V is TRBV20-1, with a tentative D call TRBD1 (6 bases). The CDR3 sequence is 11 residues long. V dropped 5 bases and J dropped 4 bases, with 7 bases sitting between them. CDR1 is DFQATT and CDR2 is SNEGSKA in the germline V gene (reference sequence). This CDR3 is CSAEGADTQYF. The CDR3 DNA reads as TGCAGTGCTGAGGGGGCAGATACGCAGTATTTT.

The sample holds a few counts of this clone. This chain connects TRBV30 to TRBJ2-7, with D unclear. CDR3 length: 13 amino acids. The V end lost 5 bases, the J end lost 6 bases, and 17 bases lay between the germline ends. From germline, CDR1 is GTSNPN and CDR2 SVGIG (reference sequence). Here the CDR3 reads CAWAVSLRLEQYF. CDR3 DNA: TGTGCCTGGGCCGTCTCATTGCGTCTCGAGCAGTACTTC.

The chain employs TRBV5-1 and TRBJ2-2; 9 bases map to TRBD1. V shed 0 bases, J shed 0 bases, and the junction held 0 bases outside the gene matches. CDR3 size: 16 residues. Germline CDR1 reads SGHRS; CDR2 reads YFSETQ. The CDR3 here is CASSLGTGANTGELFF. The CDR3 nucleotides read TGCGCCAGCAGCTTGGGGACAGGGGCGAACACCGGGGAGCTGTTTTTT. Variable domain in full (rest from reference TRBV5-1 and TRBJ2-2): KAGVTQTPRYLIKTRGQQVTLSCSPISGHRSVSWYQQTPGQGLQFLFEYFSETQRNKGNFPGRFSGRQFSNSRSEMNVSTLELGDSALYLCASSLGTGANTGELFFGEGSRLTVL.

The V call is TRBV11-2, the J call TRBJ1-6, with 9 bases lining up with TRBD1. The CDR3 contains 17 residues. Germline assignment: CDR1 SGHAT and CDR2 FQNNGV. The trim removed 2 bases at V and 8 bases at J, leaving 10 bases unmatched. CDR3: CASSLSRDRGIYSPLHF. The CDR3 DNA is TGTGCCAGCAGCTTAAGCCGAGACAGGGGGATTTATTCACCCCTCCACTTT.

CDR3 DNA sequence: TGTGCCAGCAGCCAACAGGGGCCAGATACGCAGTATTTT. Encoded protein: CASSQQGPDTQYF. The chain has TRBV5-6 and TRBJ2-3, with 7 bases lining up with TRBD1. Germline V gives CDR1 SGHDT, CDR2 YYEEEE. J was trimmed by 4 bases and V by 4 bases; bases with no gene match: 3. This CDR3 contains 13 residues.

This chain connects TRBV18 to TRBJ2-7; D not resolved. Germline values: CDR1 KGHSH, CDR2 LQKENI. The CDR3 consists of 13 residues. V shed 6 bases and J shed 1 base, with 10 bases lying between them. The CDR3 region is CASSADWSYEQYF. For the CDR3, the DNA is TGTGCCAGCTCGGCTGACTGGTCCTACGAGCAGTACTTC.

This sequence joins TRBV18 and TRBJ1-4, with a tentative D call TRBD1 (5 bases). The length of the CDR3 is 14 residues. CDR1 and CDR2 from the germline V gene are KGHSH and LQKENI. V gave up 6 bases and J gave up 3 bases, with 11 bases separating them. The CDR3: CASSPRVANEKLFF. The CDR3, as DNA: TGTGCCAGCTCTCCCAGGGTGGCTAATGAAAAACTGTTTTTT.

The chain has TRBV7-2 and TRBJ2-5, with TRBD2 matching over 7 bases. V gave up 1 base and J gave up 1 base; unmatched junction bases: 3. CDR3 size: 15 residues. Germline V gene sequence: CDR1 SGHTA, CDR2 FQGNSA. This chain's CDR3 is CASSLGAGLQETQYF. CDR3 nucleotides: TGTGCCAGCAGCTTAGGAGCGGGGCTCCAAGAGACCCAGTACTTC. The full variable domain, in which reference TRBV7-2 and TRBJ2-5 provide the parts outside the CDR3, is GAGVSQSPSNKVTEKGKDVELRCDPISGHTALYWYRQSLGQGLEFLIYFQGNSAPDKSGLPSDRFSAERTGGSVSTLTIQRTQQEDSAVYLCASSLGAGLQETQYFGPGTRLLVL.

The chain carries TRBV5-5 and TRBJ2-1; 9 bases are shared with TRBD1. With 4 bases clipped from V and 4 bases from J, the junction kept 12 bases outside the gene matches. CDR3 size: 17 residues. Germline CDR1 SGHKS, CDR2 YYEKEE (reference sequence). The CDR3 region is CASSPRFRDRVYNEQFF. CDR3 nucleotide sequence: TGTGCCAGCAGCCCCCGATTCCGGGACAGGGTTTACAATGAGCAGTTCTTC.

The V and J genes are TRBV7-6 and TRBJ1-1; D may be TRBD1 (6 bases). Germline values: CDR1 SGHVS, CDR2 FNYEAQ. V was trimmed by 1 base and J by 7 bases, leaving 10 bases between them. The CDR3 runs 13 residues. The CDR3 DNA reads as TGTGCCAGCAGCTTAGGGCCGACAGGTGAAGCTTTCTTT. Translating gives CASSLGPTGEAFF.

V usage is TRBV7-9 and J usage is TRBJ1-4; D gene uncertain. V lost 4 bases, J lost 2 bases, and 11 bases lay in between. CDR1 is SEHNR and CDR2 is FQNEAQ in the germline V gene (reference sequence). This CDR3 contains 15 residues. CDR3 coding DNA: TGTGCCAGCAGCTCGACGGTGGAGACTAATGAAAAACTGTTTTTT. As protein: CASSSTVETNEKLFF.

The V call is TRBV7-2, the J call TRBJ1-3; D is unclear. Trimming shortened V by 1 base and J by 0 bases, and 7 bases separated the two germline ends. The CDR3 has 15 amino acids. Germline CDR1 reads SGHTA; CDR2 reads FQGNSA. The CDR3, as DNA: TGTGCCAGCAGCTTAGATCCAGGCTCTGGAAACACCATATATTTT. Amino acids: CASSLDPGSGNTIYF.

The sample holds one count of this clone. V usage is TRBV10-3 and J usage is TRBJ2-5, with TRBD2 matching 10 bases. V shed 2 bases, J shed 5 bases, and the junction held 5 bases outside the gene matches. The CDR3 has 15 amino acids. CDR1 and CDR2 from the germline V gene are ENHRY and SYGVKD. The CDR3, as DNA: TGTGCCATCAGTGAGAGTCCGGGACTAGCGGAGACCCAGTACTTC. Protein: CAISESPGLAETQYF.

The CDR3 DNA sequence: TGTGCCAGCAGAGAGTGGACAGGGGTGTTGGATGAGCAGTTCTTC. The encoded protein is CASREWTGVLDEQFF. The rearrangement joins TRBV7-2 to TRBJ2-1; 9 bases align to TRBD1. The germline V gene encodes CDR1 SGHTA and CDR2 FQGNSA. Germline trimming cut 6 bases from V and 8 bases from J; bases unmatched to any gene: 11. The CDR3 length is 15 residues.

The chain carries TRBV28 and TRBJ1-5, with D perhaps matching TRBD1 (6 bases). V was cut by 6 bases and J by 7 bases, with 16 bases left in between. CDR3 size: 14 residues. Germline assignment: CDR1 MDHEN and CDR2 SYDVKM. CDR3 in DNA: TGTGCCAGCAGAAGAGGGGGGGGCGCGCAGCCCCAGCATTTT. Amino acids: CASRRGGGAQPQHF.

This chain connects TRBV7-3 to TRBJ2-5, with D tentatively TRBD2 (6 bases). CDR1 and CDR2 from the germline V gene are SGHTA and FQGTGA. Trimming pared 5 bases from V and 11 bases from J, leaving 15 bases between. CDR3 length: 12 amino acids. Written as DNA, the CDR3 is TGTGCCAGCAGCCGAGCGGGCGGGGAGCAGTACTTC. Amino acids: CASSRAGGEQYF.